This T cell receptor beta chain is from a study of OX40 agonist ivuxolimab in advanced cancers. Overall study context: Previous treatment with anti-PD-1, anti-PD-L1 or anti-CTLA-4 therapy was allowed; about 37% had received some.

The germline V and J ends were trimmed by 3 bases and 3 bases, with 9 bases remaining between them. The CDR3 sequence is 13 residues long. Germline CDR1 and CDR2: MDHEN and SYDVKM. No patient had autoimmune disease or received systemic immunosuppression. A remark on this clone: The antigen remains undetermined.

Study-level points and caveats: Nonresponders included some who also had low normalized T-cell clonal expansion. Still undetermined is the antigen specificity of the expanded peripheral T cells.

Sequenced by immunoSEQ multiplex PCR; TCRdb stores in-frame clones only, minus some. The table lists some 86,000 clones, roughly 94% of them singletons. This clonotype was sampled from an adult with an advanced solid tumor such as melanoma, head and neck, liver or kidney cancer. The chain is built from TRBV28 and TRBJ2-7; D gene uncertain. The sample consisted of CD4+ or CD8+ T cells sorted from blood, taken in a trial of the OX40 agonist ivuxolimab. In DNA form, the CDR3 reads TGTGCCAGCAGTTTCACTATGAACTACGAGCAGTACTTC. It encodes CASSFTMNYEQYF.